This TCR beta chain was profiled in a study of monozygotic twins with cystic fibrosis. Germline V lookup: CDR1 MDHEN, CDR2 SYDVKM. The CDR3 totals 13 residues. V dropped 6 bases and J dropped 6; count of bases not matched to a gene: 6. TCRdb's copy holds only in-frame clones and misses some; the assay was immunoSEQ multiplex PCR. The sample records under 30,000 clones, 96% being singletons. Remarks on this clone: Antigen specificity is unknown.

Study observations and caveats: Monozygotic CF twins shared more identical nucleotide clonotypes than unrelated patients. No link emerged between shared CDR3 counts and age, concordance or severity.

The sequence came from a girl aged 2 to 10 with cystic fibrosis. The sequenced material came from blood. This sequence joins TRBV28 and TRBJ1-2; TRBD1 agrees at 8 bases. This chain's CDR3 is CASRPDREHGYTF. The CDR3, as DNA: TGTGCCAGCAGACCGGACAGGGAGCATGGCTACACCTTC.